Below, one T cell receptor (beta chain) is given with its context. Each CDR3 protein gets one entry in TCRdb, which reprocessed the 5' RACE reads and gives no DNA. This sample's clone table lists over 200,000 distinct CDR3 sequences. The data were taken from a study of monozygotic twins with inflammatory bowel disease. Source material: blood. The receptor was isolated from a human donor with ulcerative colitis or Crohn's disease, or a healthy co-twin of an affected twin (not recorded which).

The CDR3 reads CASSGGRTGRARDIQYF. The chain uses TRBV2 and TRBJ2-4; TCRdb lists TRBD1, though no DNA is available to test this call. CDR3 size: 17 residues. Germline values: CDR1 SNHLY, CDR2 FYNNEI.